This T cell receptor (beta chain) came from a study of OX40 agonist ivuxolimab in advanced cancers. The study's findings and limits: Relatively little clonal expansion, among the lowest observed, appeared in partial responders at 0.1-3.0 mg/kg. At 0.1 to 3.0 mg/kg, CD4+ and CD8+ blood T cells expanded clonally by week 6.

The data were produced by immunoSEQ multiplex PCR, yet TCRdb's version contains in-frame clones alone and is incomplete. In the table there are tens of thousands of clones, around 89% of which are singletons. The V gene's germline CDR1 is MNHNS and CDR2 SASEGT. V was clipped by 7 bases and J by 0 bases; unmatched bases: 4. The CDR3 is made up of 15 amino acids. Anyone with autoimmune disease history or systemic immunosuppression was excluded. Blood sampling was done at baseline, cycle 4 day 1, and cycle 7 day 1. Notes on this clone: As yet, its antigen is unknown.

This clonotype was sampled from an adult with an advanced solid tumor such as melanoma, head and neck, liver or kidney cancer. The sample here was CD4+ or CD8+ T cells sorted from blood, taken in a trial of the OX40 agonist ivuxolimab. This chain links TRBV6-1 with TRBJ1-1, with TRBD1 identical over 11 bases. The chain's CDR3 is CASMGQGDLNTEAFF. The CDR3 bases are TGTGCCAGCATGGGACAGGGGGACTTGAACACTGAAGCTTTCTTT.